This TCR beta chain is drawn from a study of OX40 agonist ivuxolimab in advanced cancers. About the research overall: With ivuxolimab, an agonistic anti-OX40 (CD134) antibody, patients were treated. Study-wide points: The study found that CD8+ T cells averaged more expanded clones than CD4+.

With respect to this clone: What it binds is not known.

Clones were sequenced by immunoSEQ multiplex PCR, and TCRdb holds only the in-frame ones, with some missing. The sample lists over 100,000 clones, more than 80% seen once, with more than 0.45% in the top ten. V lost 6 bases to trimming and J lost 5 bases, with 18 bases between them. This CDR3 has 15 amino acids. The germline CDR1 and CDR2 sequences are MDHEN and SYDVKM. Autoimmune disease history or systemic immunosuppression led to patient exclusion. The clonotype originates from an adult with an advanced solid tumor such as melanoma, head and neck, liver or kidney cancer. The genes are TRBV28 and TRBJ2-3; D may be TRBD1 (6 bases). The material was CD4+ or CD8+ T cells sorted from blood, obtained in a trial of the OX40 agonist ivuxolimab. CDR3 region: CASSSTGQHGDTQYF. The CDR3 region has the DNA TGTGCCAGCAGCTCGACAGGCCAGCATGGAGATACGCAGTATTTT.